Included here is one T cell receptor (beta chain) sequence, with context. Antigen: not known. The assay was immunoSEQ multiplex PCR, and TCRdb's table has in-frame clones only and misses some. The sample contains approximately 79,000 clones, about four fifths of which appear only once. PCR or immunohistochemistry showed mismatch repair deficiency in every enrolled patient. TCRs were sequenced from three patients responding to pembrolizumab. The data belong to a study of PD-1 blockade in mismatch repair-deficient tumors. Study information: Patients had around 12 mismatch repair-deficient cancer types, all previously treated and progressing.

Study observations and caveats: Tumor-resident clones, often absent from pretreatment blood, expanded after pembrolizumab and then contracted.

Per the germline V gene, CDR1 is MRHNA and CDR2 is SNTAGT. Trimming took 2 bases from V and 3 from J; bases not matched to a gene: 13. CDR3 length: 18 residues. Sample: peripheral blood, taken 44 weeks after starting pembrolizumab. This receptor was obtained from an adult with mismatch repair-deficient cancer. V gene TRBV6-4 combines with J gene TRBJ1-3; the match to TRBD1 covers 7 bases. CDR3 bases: TGTGCCAGCAGTGACCCCTTGGGAGGGGGCGATAGTGGAAACACCATATATTTT. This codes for CASSDPLGGGDSGNTIYF.